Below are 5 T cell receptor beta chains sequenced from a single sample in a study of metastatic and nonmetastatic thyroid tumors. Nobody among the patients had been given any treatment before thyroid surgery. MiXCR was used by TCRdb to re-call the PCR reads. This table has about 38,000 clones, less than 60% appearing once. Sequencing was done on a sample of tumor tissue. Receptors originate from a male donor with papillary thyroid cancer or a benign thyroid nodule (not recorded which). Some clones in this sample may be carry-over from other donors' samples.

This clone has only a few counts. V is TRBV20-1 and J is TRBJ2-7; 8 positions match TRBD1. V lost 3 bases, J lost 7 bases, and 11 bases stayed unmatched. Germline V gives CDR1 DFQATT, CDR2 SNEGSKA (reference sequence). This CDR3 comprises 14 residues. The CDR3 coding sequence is TGCAGTGCTAGGGGGACAGGATCTTTATGGGAGCAGTACTTC. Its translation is CSARGTGSLWEQYF.

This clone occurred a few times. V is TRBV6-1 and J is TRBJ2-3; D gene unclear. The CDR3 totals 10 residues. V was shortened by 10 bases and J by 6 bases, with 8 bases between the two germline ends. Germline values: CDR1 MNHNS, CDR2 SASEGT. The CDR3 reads CATNSDTQYF. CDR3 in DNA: TGTGCCACCAATTCGGATACGCAGTATTTT.

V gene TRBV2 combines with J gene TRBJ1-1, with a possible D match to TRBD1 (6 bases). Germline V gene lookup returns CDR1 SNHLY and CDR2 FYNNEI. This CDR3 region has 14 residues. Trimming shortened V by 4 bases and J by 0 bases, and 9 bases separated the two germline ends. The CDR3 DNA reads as TGTGCCAGCAGTGTGGGGGGGCTGAACACTGAAGCTTTCTTT. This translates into CASSVGGLNTEAFF.

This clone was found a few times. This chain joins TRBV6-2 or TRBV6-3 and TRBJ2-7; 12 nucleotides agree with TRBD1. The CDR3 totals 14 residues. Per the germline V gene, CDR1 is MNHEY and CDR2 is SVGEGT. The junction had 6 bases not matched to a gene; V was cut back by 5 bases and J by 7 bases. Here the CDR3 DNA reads TGTGCCAGCAGTCCCGGGACAGGGGGCGAAGAGCAGTACTTC. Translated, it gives CASSPGTGGEEQYF.

This chain's CDR3 is CSATGNSYEQYF. DNA for the CDR3: TGCAGTGCTACCGGGAACTCCTACGAGCAGTACTTC. The chain combines TRBV20-1 with TRBJ2-7, with a tentative D call TRBD2 (5 bases). Between the trimmed V and J ends, which lost 4 bases and 0 bases, there was a span of 7 bases. The CDR3 loop spans 12 amino acids. Germline V gene data show CDR1 as DFQATT and CDR2 as SNEGSKA (reference sequence).